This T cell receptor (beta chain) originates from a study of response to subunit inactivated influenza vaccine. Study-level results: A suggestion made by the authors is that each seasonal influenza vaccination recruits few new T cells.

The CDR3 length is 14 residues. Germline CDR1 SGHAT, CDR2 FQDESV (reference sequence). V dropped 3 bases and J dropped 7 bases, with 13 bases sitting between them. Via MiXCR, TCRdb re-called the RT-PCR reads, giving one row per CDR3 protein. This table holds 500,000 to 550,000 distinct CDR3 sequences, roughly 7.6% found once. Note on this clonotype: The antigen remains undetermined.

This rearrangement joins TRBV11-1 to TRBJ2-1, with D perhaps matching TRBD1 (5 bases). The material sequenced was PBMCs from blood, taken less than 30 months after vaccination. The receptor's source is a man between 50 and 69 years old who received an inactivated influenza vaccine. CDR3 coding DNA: TGTGCCAGCAGCTTCCAGGGTTGGGGTAATGAGCAGTTCTTC. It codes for CASSFQGWGNEQFF.